Listed here are 19 T cell receptor beta chains from one sample, sequenced in a study of blood T cells in healthy people across ages. The authors ran a second PCR of 7 to 11 cycles using a sample-barcoded 5' primer and a J-beta primer mix. TCRdb ran MiXCR on the 5' RACE reads and lists one entry per CDR3 protein. This table holds under 700,000 distinct CDR3 sequences, around 24% found once. This sample was shared with a second study, whose subject was T cells of mothers and their children.

The sequenced sample was blood. The source of these receptors is a boy younger than 18 in good health.

In its sample, this clonotype was seen a few times. The chain links TRBV20-1 to TRBJ2-1; the D gene is possibly TRBD2 (6 bases). Near its end, the DNA agrees better with TRBJ2-7, so the J call may be wrong. Germline V gene lookup returns CDR1 DFQATT and CDR2 SNEGSKA (reference sequence). The CDR3 is 14 residues long. The CDR3 sequence: CSAIAGLSYYEQYF. The CDR3 DNA sequence: TGCAGTGCCATAGCAGGACTATCCTACTACGAGCAGTACTTC.

This clonotype has a handful of counts. V and J are TRBV7-9 and TRBJ2-3; 9 nucleotides agree with TRBD2. Germline V gene lookup returns CDR1 SEHNR and CDR2 FQNEAQ (reference sequence). CDR3 length equals 16 residues. With 4 bases clipped from V and 2 bases from J, the junction kept 7 bases outside the gene matches. CDR3 DNA sequence: TGTGCCAGCAGCTCGGTAGCGGGGGCCTCCACAGATACGCAGTATTTT. The encoded protein is CASSSVAGASTDTQYF.

A few counts support this clonotype. This sequence joins TRBV29-1 and TRBJ1-2; D gene ambiguous. V was cut by 4 bases and J by 2 bases, with 14 bases left in between. The CDR3 consists of 14 residues. Looked up from germline, CDR1 is SQVTM and CDR2 is ANQGSEA. CDR3 sequence reads: CSVARIGSNYGYTF. In nucleotides, the CDR3 is TGCAGCGTTGCACGCATCGGGTCGAACTATGGCTACACCTTC.

This clonotype occurred a few times. The gene calls are TRBV12-3 or TRBV12-4 and TRBJ2-7, with a tentative D call TRBD1 (5 bases). The CDR3 spans 13 residues. Between the trimmed V and J ends, which lost 3 bases and 3 bases, there was a span of 9 bases. Written as DNA, the CDR3 is TGTGCCAGCAGTTTTCAGGGCGACTACGAGCAGTACTTC. This sequence encodes CASSFQGDYEQYF.

The rearrangement links TRBV7-2 to TRBJ2-3, with D possibly TRBD1 on 5 matching bases. This CDR3 is 15 amino acids long. V was pared by 5 bases and J by 0 bases, with 12 bases between. CDR1 SGHTA and CDR2 FQGNSA come from the germline V gene. CDR3: CASSPDRPSTDTQYF. DNA of the CDR3: TGTGCCAGCAGCCCCGACAGACCTAGCACAGATACGCAGTATTTT.

This clonotype appeared many times. The V and J genes are TRBV27 and TRBJ1-1; 8 bases align to TRBD1. The CDR3 length is 12 residues. Germline V gives CDR1 MNHEY, CDR2 SMNVEV (reference sequence). After removal of 8 bases from V and 6 bases from J, the junction contained 5 bases not matched to a gene. For the CDR3, the DNA is TGTGCCAGCGGCGACAGGGGCGCTGAAGCTTTCTTT. Protein: CASGDRGAEAFF.

The chain carries TRBV12-5 and TRBJ2-1; perhaps TRBD2 as D (6 bases). This CDR3 is built from 12 residues. Per the germline V gene, CDR1 is LGHNT and CDR2 is FRNRAP. The CDR3 bases are TGTGTCTCGGGGCGGGAAGCCAATGAGCAGTTCTTC. Protein sequence: CVSGREANEQFF.

In this sample, this clonotype turned up a few times. The rearrangement uses TRBV20-1 and TRBJ2-3, with 13 bases lining up with TRBD2. Germline CDR1 reads DFQATT; CDR2 reads SNEGSKA (reference sequence). V gave up 5 bases and J gave up 1 base; unmatched junction bases: 12. The CDR3 is made up of 18 amino acids. For the CDR3, the DNA is TGCAGTGCTCCGGTACTAGCGGGAGGGTCTTTCGGCACAGATACGCAGTATTTT. It codes for CSAPVLAGGSFGTDTQYF.

The rearrangement uses TRBV6-1 and TRBJ2-7, with D tentatively TRBD1 (6 bases). Trimming pared 3 bases from V and 2 bases from J, leaving 11 bases between. The CDR3 totals 14 residues. CDR1 and CDR2 from the germline V gene are MNHNS and SASEGT. CDR3 residues: CASSDGTRTYEQYF. CDR3 in DNA: TGTGCCAGCAGTGATGGGACAAGGACCTACGAGCAGTACTTC.

This chain uses TRBV3-1 with TRBJ2-3; 10 bases line up with TRBD2. Germline loops: CDR1 LGHDT, CDR2 YNNKEL (reference sequence). This CDR3 has 18 amino acids. V gave up 1 base and J gave up 2 bases; unmatched junction bases: 9. DNA of the CDR3: TGTGCCAGCAGCCAAGCCCCTTTCACTAGCGGGGACACAGATACGCAGTATTTT. Protein sequence: CASSQAPFTSGDTDTQYF.

The chain couples TRBV15 to TRBJ2-6; D gene uncertain. V shed 8 bases and J shed 0 bases, with 14 bases lying between them. Germline CDR1 reads LNHNV; CDR2 reads YYDKDF (reference sequence). CDR3 length: 16 amino acids. The CDR3 DNA reads TGTGCCACCGAGGACGGACGGACCTCTGGGGCCAACGTCCTGACTTTC. This gives the protein CATEDGRTSGANVLTF.

V usage is TRBV12-3 or TRBV12-4 and J usage is TRBJ2-3; D may be TRBD1 (6 bases). Trimming took 6 bases from V and 6 from J, leaving 19 bases between them. The CDR3 extends over 15 amino acids. CDR3 sequence reads: CASRPRDMLSDTQYF. CDR3 in DNA: TGTGCCAGCAGGCCCAGGGACATGTTGAGCGATACGCAGTATTTT.

The gene calls are TRBV20-1 and TRBJ1-5; no definite D call. Germline lookup yields CDR1 DFQATT and CDR2 SNEGSKA (reference sequence). The CDR3 covers 15 residues. With 1 base removed from V and 1 base from J, the gap between germline ends came to 11 bases. The CDR3 nucleotides are TGCAGTGCTAGAGGGGAGGAGCTCAGCAATCAGCCCCAGCATTTT. This translates into CSARGEELSNQPQHF.

J is TRBJ1-1 and V is TRBV7-3; TRBD1 is a possible D gene (5 bases). The CDR3 totals 15 residues. V gave up 5 bases and J gave up 3 bases, with 16 bases separating them. Looked up from germline, CDR1 is SGHTA and CDR2 is FQGTGA. CDR3 loop: CASSPGQGGYTEAFF. The DNA of the CDR3 is TGTGCCAGCAGCCCCGGTCAGGGAGGATACACTGAAGCTTTCTTT.

In DNA, the CDR3 is TGTGCCAGCAGCGTAGCGGGACAAGGAAGTGAAAAACTGTTTTTT. It encodes CASSVAGQGSEKLFF. The chain has TRBV9 and TRBJ1-4; tentative D call: TRBD1 (6 bases). Germline lookup yields CDR1 SGDLS and CDR2 YYNGEE. V was pared by 0 bases and J by 7 bases, with 13 bases between. The CDR3 length is 15 residues.

This clonotype was seen at least ten times. The chain has TRBV6-4 and TRBJ2-1; 8 positions agree with TRBD2. The CDR3 is 16 amino acids. Germline V gene data show CDR1 as MRHNA and CDR2 as SNTAGT. The trim removed 0 bases at V and 3 bases at J, leaving 4 bases unmatched. The chain's CDR3 is CASSDSTTSDYNEQFF. The CDR3 DNA follows: TGTGCCAGCAGTGACTCGACGACTAGCGACTACAATGAGCAGTTCTTC.

This clonotype was detected a few times. The V and J genes are TRBV29-1 and TRBJ2-7; a weak D match, TRBD1 (5 bases). Trimming stripped 1 base from V and 0 bases from J, with 7 bases between. The CDR3 length is 13 residues. In germline, CDR1 is SQVTM, CDR2 ANQGSEA. CDR3 region: CSVEGGGSYEQYF. The CDR3 DNA reads TGCAGCGTTGAAGGGGGCGGCTCCTACGAGCAGTACTTC.

The V call is TRBV5-6, the J call TRBJ2-5, with 10 bases fitting TRBD1. The assigned J gene may be wrong: the sequence end matches TRBJ2-7 better. CDR3 size: 15 residues. Germline assignment: CDR1 SGHDT and CDR2 YYEEEE. The chain's CDR3 is CASSFRQGADYEQYF. The CDR3 bases are TGTGCCAGCAGCTTCAGACAGGGGGCAGACTACGAGCAGTACTTC.

In its sample, this clonotype was seen a few times. The V gene is TRBV4-3, the J gene TRBJ2-7; D is unresolved. The length of the CDR3 is 13 residues. Trimming took 3 bases from V and 6 from J, leaving 12 bases between them. In germline, CDR1 is LGHNA, CDR2 YSLEER. The CDR3 DNA follows: TGCGCCAGCAGCCAGGAAAATAAGGGCGAGCAGTACTTC. Translated, it gives CASSQENKGEQYF.